These 14 T cell receptor beta chains share one sample of origin, sequenced in a study of blood T cells in healthy people across ages. A second roughly 6 to 12 cycle PCR used barcoded and J-beta primers. One entry per CDR3 protein results from TCRdb running MiXCR on the 5' RACE reads. Here the sample spans some 760,000 distinct CDR3 sequences, 20% to 25% being singletons. This sample was also put to use in a study of T cells of mothers and their children.

The specimen sequenced was blood. The source of these receptors is a boy aged 5-17 years in good health.

In DNA, the CDR3 is TGTGCCAGCAGTGTGGGGGTGGAGTCTCCCCTCCACTTT. This translates into CASSVGVESPLHF. This chain uses TRBV2 with TRBJ1-6; D might be TRBD1 (5 bases). Trimming shortened V by 4 bases and J by 13 bases, and 14 bases separated the two germline ends. The CDR3 consists of 13 residues. Germline values: CDR1 SNHLY, CDR2 FYNNEI.

The table lists this clonotype with a few counts. V gene TRBV25-1 combines with J gene TRBJ2-7; no clear D. The V gene lost 6 bases and the J gene lost 3 bases, with 15 bases spanning the gap. Germline assignment: CDR1 MGHDK and CDR2 SYGVNS. The CDR3 runs to 14 residues. CDR3 nucleotide sequence: TGTGCCAGCAGCCCTCAGATAAGTTTCTACGAGCAGTACTTC. Protein product: CASSPQISFYEQYF.

This clonotype has a handful of counts. The chain has TRBV27 and TRBJ2-5, with a possible D match to TRBD1 (6 bases). The closer fit of TRBJ2-1 to the DNA end suggests the J call may be wrong. Germline V gives CDR1 MNHEY, CDR2 SMNVEV (reference sequence). This CDR3 is built from 16 residues. The CDR3 DNA reads TGTGCCAGCAGTTCATTGGACAGTTGGCCTTGGGATGAGCAGTTCTTC. Translating it yields CASSSLDSWPWDEQFF.

In this sample, this clonotype turned up a few times. The chain carries TRBV18 and TRBJ2-5; the D gene is possibly TRBD2 (6 bases). TRBJ2-1 explains the end of the DNA better; the J call may be wrong. This CDR3 spans 14 amino acids. Germline V gene sequence: CDR1 KGHSH, CDR2 LQKENI. CDR3 sequence (DNA): TGTGCCAGCTCACCCTCCGGGGGTAAAAATGAGCAGTTCTTC. Protein: CASSPSGGKNEQFF.

The CDR3 spells CASSIEGPHNEQFF. CDR3 nucleotide sequence: TGTGCCAGTAGTATAGAAGGACCGCACAATGAGCAGTTCTTC. The chain has TRBV19 and TRBJ2-1, with D unresolved. CDR1 LNHDA and CDR2 SQIVND come from the germline V gene (reference sequence). CDR3 length equals 14 residues. Trimming removed 0 bases from V and 5 bases from J, with 8 bases in between.

The rearrangement links TRBV5-1 to TRBJ1-1; D perhaps matches TRBD1 (6 bases). This CDR3 is 14 amino acids long. Trimming removed 5 bases from V and 2 bases from J, with 13 bases in between. CDR1 and CDR2 from the germline V gene are SGHRS and YFSETQ. CDR3 nucleotide sequence: TGCGCCAGCAGAGGCGGGACAATTAACACTGAAGCTTTCTTT. Translation gives CASRGGTINTEAFF. Complete variable domain (other parts from reference TRBV5-1 and TRBJ1-1): KAGVTQTPRYLIKTRGQQVTLSCSPISGHRSVSWYQQTPGQGLQFLFEYFSETQRNKGNFPGRFSGRQFSNSRSEMNVSTLELGDSALYLCASRGGTINTEAFFGQGTRLTVV.

In DNA form, the CDR3 reads TGTGCCAGCAGCTCGGTCAGGGGACAACTCGACTACGAGCAGTACTTC. It translates to CASSSVRGQLDYEQYF. The chain carries TRBV7-9 and TRBJ2-7; possible D gene TRBD1, 6 bases. The CDR3 spans 16 residues. V shed 4 bases and J shed 3 bases, with 19 bases lying between them. The germline CDR1 and CDR2 sequences are SEHNR and FQNEAQ (reference sequence).

This clonotype occurred a few times. The chain combines TRBV18 with TRBJ2-7, with D unresolved. CDR3 length equals 15 residues. The V end was cut by 6 bases, the J end by 0 bases, with 15 bases between. From germline, CDR1 is KGHSH and CDR2 LQKENI. DNA for the CDR3: TGTGCCAGCTCCTCCGCGGCGGTCAGCTCCTACGAGCAGTACTTC. This codes for CASSSAAVSSYEQYF.

This clonotype was detected only a few times. The chain uses TRBV6-2 or TRBV6-3 and TRBJ2-5, with TRBD1 matching 7 bases. This CDR3 has 19 amino acids. V trimming: 0 bases; J trimming: 4 bases; junction bases outside the gene matches: 17. Germline CDR1 MNHEY, CDR2 SVGEGT. The CDR3 bases are TGTGCCAGCAGTTACTCGAGGGTGGACAGGCTAACTGGCTCAGAGACCCAGTACTTC. Residues: CASSYSRVDRLTGSETQYF.

This clonotype occurred a few times. V is TRBV18 and J is TRBJ2-5; D may be TRBD1 (5 bases). Germline V gives CDR1 KGHSH, CDR2 LQKENI. The CDR3 totals 14 residues. V lost 3 bases, J lost 5 bases, and 13 bases lay in between. The CDR3 sequence is CASSPQKGYETQYF. In DNA, the CDR3 is TGTGCCAGCTCACCCCAGAAGGGGTACGAGACCCAGTACTTC.

This clonotype occurred a few times. The rearrangement links TRBV29-1 to TRBJ2-7; D remains unclear. The CDR3 has 12 amino acids. Germline V lookup: CDR1 SQVTM, CDR2 ANQGSEA. V dropped 1 base and J dropped 3 bases, with 7 bases sitting between them. In nucleotides, the CDR3 is TGCAGCGTTGAAGTAGCCCGCTACGAGCAGTACTTC. Its protein product is CSVEVARYEQYF.

This clonotype was observed a few times. The J gene is TRBJ2-5, the V gene TRBV29-1; D is perhaps TRBD2 (5 bases). This CDR3 has 14 amino acids. Trimming took 7 bases from V and 5 from J, leaving 20 bases between them. Germline CDR1 and CDR2: SQVTM and ANQGSEA. CDR3 protein: CSADGVYTSETQYF. In DNA, the CDR3 is TGCAGCGCCGACGGGGTTTACACTTCGGAGACCCAGTACTTC.

This clonotype was seen a handful of times. The chain links TRBV7-2 to TRBJ2-7; 7 bases match TRBD1. Per the germline V gene, CDR1 is SGHTA and CDR2 is FQGNSA. The V and J ends lost 5 bases and 1 base, in that order; junction bases with no gene match: 8. The CDR3 totals 15 residues. The CDR3 protein is CASSRTGAGSYEQYF. The CDR3, as DNA: TGTGCCAGCAGCCGGACAGGCGCCGGTTCCTACGAGCAGTACTTC.

The CDR3 spells CASSVAPATYNEQFF. CDR3 bases: TGTGCCAGCAGCGTAGCGCCAGCCACCTACAATGAGCAGTTCTTC. This rearrangement joins TRBV9 to TRBJ2-1; D remains unclear. This CDR3 has 15 amino acids. The germline gives CDR1 SGDLS, CDR2 YYNGEE. With 0 bases removed from V and 2 bases from J, the gap between germline ends came to 9 bases.